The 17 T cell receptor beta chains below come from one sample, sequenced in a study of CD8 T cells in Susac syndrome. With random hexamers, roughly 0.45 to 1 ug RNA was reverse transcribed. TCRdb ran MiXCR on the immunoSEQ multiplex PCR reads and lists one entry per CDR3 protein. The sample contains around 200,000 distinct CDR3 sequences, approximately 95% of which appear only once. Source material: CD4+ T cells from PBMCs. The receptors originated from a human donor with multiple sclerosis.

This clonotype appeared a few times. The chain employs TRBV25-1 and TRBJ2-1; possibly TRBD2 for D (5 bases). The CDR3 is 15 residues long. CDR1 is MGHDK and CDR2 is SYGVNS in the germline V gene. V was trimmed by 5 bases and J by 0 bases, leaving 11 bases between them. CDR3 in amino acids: CASSLSASSYNEQFF. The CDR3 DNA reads TGTGCCAGCAGTCTTAGCGCTAGCTCCTACAATGAGCAGTTCTTC.

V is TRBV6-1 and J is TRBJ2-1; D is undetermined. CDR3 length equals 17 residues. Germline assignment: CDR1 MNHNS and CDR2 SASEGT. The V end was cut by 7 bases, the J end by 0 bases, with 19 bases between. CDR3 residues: CASTRTIFPDSYNEQFF. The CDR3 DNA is TGTGCCAGCACCCGAACCATTTTCCCAGACTCCTACAATGAGCAGTTCTTC.

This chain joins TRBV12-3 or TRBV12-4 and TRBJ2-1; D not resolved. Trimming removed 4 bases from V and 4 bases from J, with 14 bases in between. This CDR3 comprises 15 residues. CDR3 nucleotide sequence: TGTGCCAGCAGTTCCCTCCGGACCCTATACAATGAGCAGTTCTTC. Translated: CASSSLRTLYNEQFF.

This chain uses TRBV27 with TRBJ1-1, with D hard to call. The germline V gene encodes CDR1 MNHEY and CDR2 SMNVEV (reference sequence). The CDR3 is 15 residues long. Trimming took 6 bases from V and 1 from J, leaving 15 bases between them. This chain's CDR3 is CASSPSWQPNTEAFF. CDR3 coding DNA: TGTGCCAGCAGCCCTTCCTGGCAGCCGAACACTGAAGCTTTCTTT.

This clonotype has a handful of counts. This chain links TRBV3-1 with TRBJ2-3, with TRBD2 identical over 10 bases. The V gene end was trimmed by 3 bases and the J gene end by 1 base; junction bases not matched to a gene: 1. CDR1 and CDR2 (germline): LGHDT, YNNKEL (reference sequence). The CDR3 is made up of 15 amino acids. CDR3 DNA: TGTGCCAGCAGCCAGCTAGCGGGGGGCACAGATACGCAGTATTTT. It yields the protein CASSQLAGGTDTQYF.

CDR3 sequence (DNA): TGTGCCCGGCAGGGGGATTCCGGGGAGCTGTTTTTT. Translated: CARQGDSGELFF. This chain uses TRBV5-4 with TRBJ2-2; 7 nucleotides line up with TRBD1. This CDR3 comprises 12 residues. Trimming removed 10 bases from V and 6 bases from J; junction bases left unmatched: 6. From germline, CDR1 is SGHNT and CDR2 YYREEE (reference sequence).

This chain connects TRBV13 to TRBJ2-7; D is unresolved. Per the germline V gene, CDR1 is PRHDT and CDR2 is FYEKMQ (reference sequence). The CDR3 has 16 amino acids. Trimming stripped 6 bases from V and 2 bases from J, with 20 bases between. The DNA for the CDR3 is TGTGCCAGCAGTATGGGCCCCGCCCTACCAGCCTACGAGCAGTACTTC. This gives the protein CASSMGPALPAYEQYF.

The CDR3, as DNA: TGTGCCAGCAGTGAATCGGGCAGGGGGAATGAAAAACTGTTTTTT. This gives the protein CASSESGRGNEKLFF. This chain joins TRBV25-1 and TRBJ1-4, with 7 bases that match TRBD1. The junction had 4 bases not matched to a gene; V was cut back by 1 base and J by 5 bases. Germline CDR1 MGHDK, CDR2 SYGVNS. This CDR3 comprises 15 residues.

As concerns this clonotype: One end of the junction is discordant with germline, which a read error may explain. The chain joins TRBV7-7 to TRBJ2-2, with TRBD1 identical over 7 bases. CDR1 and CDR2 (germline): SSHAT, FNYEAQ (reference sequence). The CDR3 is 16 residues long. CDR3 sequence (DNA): TGTGCTAGCAGCTTAGCCGGGACAGCGAACACCGGGGAGCTGTTTTTT. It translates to CASSLAGTANTGELFF.

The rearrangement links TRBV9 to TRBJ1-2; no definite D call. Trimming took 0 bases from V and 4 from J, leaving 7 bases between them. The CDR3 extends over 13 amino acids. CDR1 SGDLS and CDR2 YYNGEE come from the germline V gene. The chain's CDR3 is CASSVGRGYGYTF. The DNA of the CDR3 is TGTGCCAGCAGCGTAGGGAGAGGCTATGGCTACACCTTC.

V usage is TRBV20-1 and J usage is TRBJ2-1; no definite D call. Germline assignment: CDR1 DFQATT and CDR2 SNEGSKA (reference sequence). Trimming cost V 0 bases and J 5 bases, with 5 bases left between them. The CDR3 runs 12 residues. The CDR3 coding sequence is TGCAGTGCTAGAGATGACAACAATGAGCAGTTCTTC. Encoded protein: CSARDDNNEQFF.

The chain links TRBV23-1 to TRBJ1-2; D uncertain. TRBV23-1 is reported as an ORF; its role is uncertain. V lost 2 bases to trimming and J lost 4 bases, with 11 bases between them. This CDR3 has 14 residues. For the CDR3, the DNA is TGCGCCAGCAGTCAACCGGCCAGCCTCTATGGCTACACCTTC. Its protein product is CASSQPASLYGYTF.

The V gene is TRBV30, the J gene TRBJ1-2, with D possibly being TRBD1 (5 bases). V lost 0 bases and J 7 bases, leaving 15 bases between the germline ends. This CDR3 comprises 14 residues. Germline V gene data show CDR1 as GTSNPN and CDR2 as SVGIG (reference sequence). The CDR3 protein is CAWSVLGQGGGYTF. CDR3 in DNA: TGTGCCTGGAGTGTACTGGGGCAAGGCGGTGGCTACACCTTC.

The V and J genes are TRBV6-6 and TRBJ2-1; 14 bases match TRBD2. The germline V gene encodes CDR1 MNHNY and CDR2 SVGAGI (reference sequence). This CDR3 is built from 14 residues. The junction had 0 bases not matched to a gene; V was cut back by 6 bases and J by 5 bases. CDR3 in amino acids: CASRGLAGDNEQFF. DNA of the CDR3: TGTGCCAGCAGGGGACTAGCGGGGGACAATGAGCAGTTCTTC.

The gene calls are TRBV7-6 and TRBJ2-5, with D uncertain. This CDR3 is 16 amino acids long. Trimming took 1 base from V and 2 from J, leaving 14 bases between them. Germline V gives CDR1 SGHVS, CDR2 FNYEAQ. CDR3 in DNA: TGTGCCAGCAGCTTAGGTAGTTCGGCGGTTCAAGAGACCCAGTACTTC. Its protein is CASSLGSSAVQETQYF.

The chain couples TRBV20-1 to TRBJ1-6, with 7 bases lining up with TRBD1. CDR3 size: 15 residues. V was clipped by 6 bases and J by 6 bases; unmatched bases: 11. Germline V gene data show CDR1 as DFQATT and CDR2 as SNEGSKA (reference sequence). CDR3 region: CSAPVAGQPNSPLHF. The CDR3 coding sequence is TGCAGTGCCCCAGTGGCGGGACAGCCTAATTCACCCCTCCACTTT.

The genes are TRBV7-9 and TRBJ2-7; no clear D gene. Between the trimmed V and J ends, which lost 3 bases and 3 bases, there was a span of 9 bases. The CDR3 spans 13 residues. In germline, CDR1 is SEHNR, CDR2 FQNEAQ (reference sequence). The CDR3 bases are TGTGCCAGCAGCTTCCGGGCAGGCTACGAGCAGTACGTC. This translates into CASSFRAGYEQYV.